This T cell receptor (beta chain) was captured by sequencing in a study of blood T cell repertoires in COVID-19 (TCRdb year 2020). Regarding the research as a whole: Collaborator samples came from the United States, Italy and Spain and covered acute and convalescent phases of COVID-19. The material from the prospective study consisted of cDNA or gDNA derived from T cells, B-cell-depleted T cells, or PBMCs. Samples were obtained from the ongoing ImmuneRACE study (first 160 participants) and from 1,254 subjects provided by 6 global collaborators. HLA class I and class II types, where available, came from metadata supplied by the sample provider rather than from assay-based typing. The repertoires were released in a freely available public database intended as a resource for research on the immune response to SARS-CoV-2. The dataset comprised deeply sampled blood TCRbeta repertoires from subjects exposed to, actively infected with, or recovered from COVID-19. A de-identified subject ID, COVID-19 status, age in years and sex were almost always included in the sample metadata.

The immunoSEQ Assay, a bias-controlled multiplex PCR, was used to amplify TCRbeta CDR3 regions from genomic DNA. The paper's processing steps were these. Nucleated cell counts per sample were estimated from amplification of reference gene primers within the assay. To quantify the absolute abundance of each unique TCRbeta CDR3 rearrangement, sequence reads were collapsed and filtered. Productive Simpson clonality was computed per sample as the square root of Simpson's diversity index over productive rearrangements. Not all clones reach the TCRdb copy of this immuneACCESS table, which keeps in-frame sequences only. Checked studies attribute under half of the gap to unresolved V genes and leave the rest unexplained. Clone size and the V and J calls come from that table; the DNA yielded D and trimming. This sample lists 90,000 to 150,000 clones; 65% to 80% were detected once. The ten largest clones add up to 2.5% to 3% of the sample.

Results and caveats for the whole study, not just this receptor: The amount of clinical and demographic metadata varied by source and participant and was provided uncurated.

Collaborating institutions collected whole blood in K2EDTA tubes following their own protocols. For TCRbeta analysis, collaborators shipped samples as frozen whole blood, isolated PBMCs, or DNA extracted from either of those sample types. This clone was found a few times. This clone's antigen is unknown. No base qualities exist here, and no much larger clone lies one base off it. Trimming removed 5 bases from V and 5 bases from J; the gene matches leave 4 bases unexplained. CDR1 and CDR2 are read off the germline V gene (reference sequence) as SEHNR and FQNEAQ. From its cysteine to its phenylalanine, the CDR3 spans 13 amino acids. Only CDR3 DNA is held: 39 bases, read in frame from base 1.

The receptor comes from a man aged 50 to 60 with acute or convalescent COVID-19. Sequenced sample: peripheral blood. The rearranged chain carries TRBV7-9 and TRBJ1-1; the junction holds 8 bases that match TRBD1. DNA sequence: TGTGCCAGCAGCCCAGGACAGGGTACTGAAGCTTTCTTT. Its amino acids are CASSPGQGTEAFF.